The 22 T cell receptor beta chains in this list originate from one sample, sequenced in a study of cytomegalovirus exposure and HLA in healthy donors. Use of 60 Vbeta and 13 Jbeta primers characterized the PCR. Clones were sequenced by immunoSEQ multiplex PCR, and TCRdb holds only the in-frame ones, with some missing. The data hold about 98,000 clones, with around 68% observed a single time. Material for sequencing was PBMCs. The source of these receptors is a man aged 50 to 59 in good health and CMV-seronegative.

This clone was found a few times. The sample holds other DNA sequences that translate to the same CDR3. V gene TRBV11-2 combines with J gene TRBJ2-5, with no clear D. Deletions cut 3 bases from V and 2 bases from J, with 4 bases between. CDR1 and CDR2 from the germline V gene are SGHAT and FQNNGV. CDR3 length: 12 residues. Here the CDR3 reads CASSLQQETQYF. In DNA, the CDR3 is TGTGCCAGCAGCTTGCAGCAAGAGACCCAGTACTTC.

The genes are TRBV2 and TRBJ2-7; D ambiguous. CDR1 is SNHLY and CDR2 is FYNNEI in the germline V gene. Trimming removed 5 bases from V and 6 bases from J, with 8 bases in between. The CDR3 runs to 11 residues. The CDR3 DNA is TGTGCCAGCAGTTCCTCCCCCGAGCAGTACTTC. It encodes CASSSSPEQYF.

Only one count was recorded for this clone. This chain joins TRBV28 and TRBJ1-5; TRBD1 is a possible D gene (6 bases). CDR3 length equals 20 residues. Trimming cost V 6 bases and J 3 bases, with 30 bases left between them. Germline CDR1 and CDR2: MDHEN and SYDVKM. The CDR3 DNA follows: TGTGCCAGCAGCGATAGAGCGACAGGCCGGACCTCGGATATCAATCAGCCCCAGCATTTT. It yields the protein CASSDRATGRTSDINQPQHF.

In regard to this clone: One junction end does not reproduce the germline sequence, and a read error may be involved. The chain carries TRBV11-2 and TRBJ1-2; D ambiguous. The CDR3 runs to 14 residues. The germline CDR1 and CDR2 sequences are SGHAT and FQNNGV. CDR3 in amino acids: CASSPKAGTYGHTF. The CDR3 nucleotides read TGTGCCAGCAGCCCCAAGGCAGGAACTTATGGCCACACCTTC.

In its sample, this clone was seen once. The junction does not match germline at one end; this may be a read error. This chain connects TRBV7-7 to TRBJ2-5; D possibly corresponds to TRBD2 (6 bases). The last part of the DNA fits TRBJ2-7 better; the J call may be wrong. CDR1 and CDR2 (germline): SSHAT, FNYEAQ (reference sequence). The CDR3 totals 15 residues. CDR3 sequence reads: CASSRPCGGAYEQYF. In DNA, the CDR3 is TGTGCTAGCAGCCGACCTTGTGGAGGGGCCTACGAGCAGTACTTC.

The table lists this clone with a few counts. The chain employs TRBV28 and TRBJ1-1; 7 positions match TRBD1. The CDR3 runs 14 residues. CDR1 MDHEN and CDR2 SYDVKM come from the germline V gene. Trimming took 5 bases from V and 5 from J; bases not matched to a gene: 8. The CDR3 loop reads CASSGYRGRTEAFF. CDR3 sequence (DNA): TGTGCCAGCAGTGGGTACAGGGGTCGGACTGAAGCTTTCTTT.

This chain's CDR3 is CASSPWGQGVYNEQFF. The CDR3, as DNA: TGCGCCAGCAGCCCATGGGGACAGGGGGTGTACAATGAGCAGTTCTTC. The rearrangement joins TRBV5-1 to TRBJ2-1; 11 bases map to TRBD1. Per the germline V gene, CDR1 is SGHRS and CDR2 is YFSETQ. The CDR3 is 16 residues long. J was trimmed by 4 bases and V by 4 bases; bases with no gene match: 7.

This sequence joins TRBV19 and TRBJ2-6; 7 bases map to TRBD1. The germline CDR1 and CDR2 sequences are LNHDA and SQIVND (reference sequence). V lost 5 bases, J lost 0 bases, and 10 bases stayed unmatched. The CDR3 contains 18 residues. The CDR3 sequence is CASSSPGQILSGANVLTF. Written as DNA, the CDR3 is TGTGCCAGTAGTTCGCCGGGACAGATCCTCTCTGGGGCCAACGTCCTGACTTTC.

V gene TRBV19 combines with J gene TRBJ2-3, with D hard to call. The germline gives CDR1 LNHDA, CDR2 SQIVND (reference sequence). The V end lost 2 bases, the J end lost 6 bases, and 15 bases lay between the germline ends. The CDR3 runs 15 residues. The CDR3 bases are TGTGCCAGTAGTATAACTGATGGTCGGTCGGATACGCAGTATTTT. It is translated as CASSITDGRSDTQYF. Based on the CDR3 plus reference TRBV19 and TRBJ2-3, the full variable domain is DGGITQSPKYLFRKEGQNVTLSCEQNLNHDAMYWYRQDPGQGLRLIYYSQIVNDFQKGDIAEGYSVSREKKESFPLTVTSAQKNPTAFYLCASSITDGRSDTQYFGPGTRLTVL.

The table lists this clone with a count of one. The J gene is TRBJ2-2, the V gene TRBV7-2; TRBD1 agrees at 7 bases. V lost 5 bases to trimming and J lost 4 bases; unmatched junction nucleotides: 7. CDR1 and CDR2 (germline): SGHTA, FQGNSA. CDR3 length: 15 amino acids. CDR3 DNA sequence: TGTGCCAGCAGCGTAGGACAGGCGGCCACCGGGGAGCTGTTTTTT. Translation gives CASSVGQAATGELFF.

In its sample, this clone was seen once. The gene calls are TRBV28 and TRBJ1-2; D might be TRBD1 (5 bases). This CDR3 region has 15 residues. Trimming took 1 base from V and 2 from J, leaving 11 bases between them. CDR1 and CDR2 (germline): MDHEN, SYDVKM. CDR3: CASSLSGGVNYGYTF. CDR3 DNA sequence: TGTGCCAGCAGTTTATCTGGGGGGGTAAACTATGGCTACACCTTC.

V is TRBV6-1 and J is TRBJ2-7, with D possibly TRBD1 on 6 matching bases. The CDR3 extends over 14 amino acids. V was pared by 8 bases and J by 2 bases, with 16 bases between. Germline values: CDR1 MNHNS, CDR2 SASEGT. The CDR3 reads CASSHRGGPYEQYF. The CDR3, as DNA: TGTGCCAGCTCTCATAGAGGGGGTCCCTACGAGCAGTACTTC.

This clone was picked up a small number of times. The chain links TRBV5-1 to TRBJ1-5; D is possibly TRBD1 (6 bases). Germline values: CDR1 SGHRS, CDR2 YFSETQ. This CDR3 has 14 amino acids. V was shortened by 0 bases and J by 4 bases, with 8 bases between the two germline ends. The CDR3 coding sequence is TGCGCCAGCAGCTTGGACCAGGGGAATCAGCCCCAGCATTTT. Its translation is CASSLDQGNQPQHF.

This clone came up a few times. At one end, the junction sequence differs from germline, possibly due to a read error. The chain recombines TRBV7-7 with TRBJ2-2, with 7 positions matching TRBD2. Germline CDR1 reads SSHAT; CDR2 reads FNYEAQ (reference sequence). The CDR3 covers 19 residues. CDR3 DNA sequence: TGTGCTAGCAGCTTACGACCTAGGCTAGCGGAGCAGAACACCGGGGAGCTGTTTTTT. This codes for CASSLRPRLAEQNTGELFF.

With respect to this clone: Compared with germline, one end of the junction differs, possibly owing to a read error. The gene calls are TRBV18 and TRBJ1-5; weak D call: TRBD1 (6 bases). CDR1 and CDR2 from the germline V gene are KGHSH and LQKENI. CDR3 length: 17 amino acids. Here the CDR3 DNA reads TGTGCCAGCTCCCCACCCTCGGGGGGCGGCAGCAATCAGCCCCAGCATTTT. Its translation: CASSPPSGGGSNQPQHF.

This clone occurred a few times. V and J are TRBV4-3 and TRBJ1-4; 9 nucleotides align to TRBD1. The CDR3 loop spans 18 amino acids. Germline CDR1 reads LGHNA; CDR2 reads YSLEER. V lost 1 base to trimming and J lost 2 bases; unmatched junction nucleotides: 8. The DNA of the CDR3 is TGCGCCAGCAGCCAAGCCGGGACAGGGAGGGCTACTAATGAAAAACTGTTTTTT. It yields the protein CASSQAGTGRATNEKLFF.

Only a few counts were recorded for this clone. The CDR3 loop is CASSIGQGDQPQHF. The CDR3 bases are TGTGCCAGCAGTATCGGTCAGGGTGATCAGCCCCAGCATTTT. The chain links TRBV27 to TRBJ1-5; a possible D gene is TRBD1 (5 bases). The germline V gene has CDR1 MNHEY and CDR2 SMNVEV (reference sequence). CDR3 length equals 14 residues. Deletions cut 5 bases from V and 5 bases from J, with 13 bases between.

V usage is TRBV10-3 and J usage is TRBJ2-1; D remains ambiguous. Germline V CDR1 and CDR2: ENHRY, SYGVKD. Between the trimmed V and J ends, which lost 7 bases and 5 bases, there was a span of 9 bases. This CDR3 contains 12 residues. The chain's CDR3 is CAIKNRDNEQFF. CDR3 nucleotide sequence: TGTGCCATCAAGAATCGGGACAATGAGCAGTTCTTC.

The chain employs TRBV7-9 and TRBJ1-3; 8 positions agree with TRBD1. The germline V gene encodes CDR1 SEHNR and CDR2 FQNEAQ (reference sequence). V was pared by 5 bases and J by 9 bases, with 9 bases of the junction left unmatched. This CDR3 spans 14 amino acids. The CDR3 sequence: CASSHPGGARTIYF. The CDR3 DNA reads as TGTGCCAGCAGCCACCCAGGGGGCGCACGCACCATATATTTT.

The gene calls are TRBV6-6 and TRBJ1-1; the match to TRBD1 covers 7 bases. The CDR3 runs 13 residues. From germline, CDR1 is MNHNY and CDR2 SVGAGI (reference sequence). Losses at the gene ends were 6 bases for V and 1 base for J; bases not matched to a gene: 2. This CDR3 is CASRGQPNTEAFF. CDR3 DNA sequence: TGTGCCAGCAGGGGACAGCCGAACACTGAAGCTTTCTTT.

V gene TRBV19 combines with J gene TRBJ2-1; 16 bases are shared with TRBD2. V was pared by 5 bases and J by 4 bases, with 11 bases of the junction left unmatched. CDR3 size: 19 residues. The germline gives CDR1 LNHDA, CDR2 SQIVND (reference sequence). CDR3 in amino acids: CASSFLGTSGRASYNEQFF. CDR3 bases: TGTGCCAGTAGTTTCCTCGGGACTAGCGGGAGGGCCTCGTACAATGAGCAGTTCTTC.

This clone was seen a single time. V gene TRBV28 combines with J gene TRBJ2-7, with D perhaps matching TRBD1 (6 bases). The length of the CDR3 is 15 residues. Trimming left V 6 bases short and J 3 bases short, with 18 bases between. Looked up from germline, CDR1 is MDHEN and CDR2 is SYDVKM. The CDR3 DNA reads TGTGCCAGCAGCCTAAGGGGGTCCCTGAGCTACGAGCAGTACTTC. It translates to CASSLRGSLSYEQYF. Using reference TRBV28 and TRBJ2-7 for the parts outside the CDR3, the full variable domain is DVKVTQSSRYLVKRTGEKVFLECVQDMDHENMFWYRQDPGLGLRLIYFSYDVKMKEKGDIPEGYSVSREKKERFSLILESASTNQTSMYLCASSLRGSLSYEQYFGPGTRLTVT.